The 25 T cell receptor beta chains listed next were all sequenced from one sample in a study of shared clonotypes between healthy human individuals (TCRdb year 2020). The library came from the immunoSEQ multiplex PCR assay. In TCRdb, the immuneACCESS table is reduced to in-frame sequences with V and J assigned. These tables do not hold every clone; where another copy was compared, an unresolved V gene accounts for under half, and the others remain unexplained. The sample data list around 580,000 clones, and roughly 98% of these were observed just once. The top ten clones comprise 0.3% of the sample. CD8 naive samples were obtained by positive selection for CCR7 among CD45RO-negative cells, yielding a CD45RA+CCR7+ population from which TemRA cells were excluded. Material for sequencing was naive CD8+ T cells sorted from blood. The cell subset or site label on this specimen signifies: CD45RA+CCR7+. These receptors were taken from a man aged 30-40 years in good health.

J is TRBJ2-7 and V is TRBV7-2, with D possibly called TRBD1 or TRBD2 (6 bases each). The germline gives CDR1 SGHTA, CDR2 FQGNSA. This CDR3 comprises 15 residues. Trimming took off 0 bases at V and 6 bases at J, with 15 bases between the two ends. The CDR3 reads CASSLAGQGRREQYF. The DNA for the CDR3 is TGTGCCAGCAGCTTAGCGGGTCAGGGGAGGCGCGAGCAGTACTTC.

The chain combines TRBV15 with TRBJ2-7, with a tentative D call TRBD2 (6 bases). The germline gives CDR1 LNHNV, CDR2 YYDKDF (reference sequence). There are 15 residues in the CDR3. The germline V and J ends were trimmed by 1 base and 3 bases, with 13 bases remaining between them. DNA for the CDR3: TGTGCCACCAGCAGAGCAAGACTAGAGTTCTACGAGCAGTACTTC. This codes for CATSRARLEFYEQYF.

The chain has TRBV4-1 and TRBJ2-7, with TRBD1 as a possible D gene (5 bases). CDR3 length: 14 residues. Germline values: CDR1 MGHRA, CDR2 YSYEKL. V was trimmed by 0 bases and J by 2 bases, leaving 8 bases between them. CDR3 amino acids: CASSQEQGPYEQYF. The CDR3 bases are TGCGCCAGCAGCCAAGAGCAGGGCCCCTACGAGCAGTACTTC.

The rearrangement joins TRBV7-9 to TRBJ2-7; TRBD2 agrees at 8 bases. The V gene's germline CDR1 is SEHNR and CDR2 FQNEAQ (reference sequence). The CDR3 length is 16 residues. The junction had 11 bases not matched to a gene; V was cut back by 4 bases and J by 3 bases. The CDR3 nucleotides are TGTGCCAGCAGCTCGCCGGGAGCGGGAGTAGACTACGAGCAGTACTTC. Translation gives CASSSPGAGVDYEQYF.

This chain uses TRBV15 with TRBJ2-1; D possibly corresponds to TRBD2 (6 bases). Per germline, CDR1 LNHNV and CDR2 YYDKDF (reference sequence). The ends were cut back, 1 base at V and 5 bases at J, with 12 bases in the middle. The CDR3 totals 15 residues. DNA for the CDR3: TGTGCCACCAGCAGAGGGGGCGGGACCAACAATGAGCAGTTCTTC. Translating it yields CATSRGGGTNNEQFF.

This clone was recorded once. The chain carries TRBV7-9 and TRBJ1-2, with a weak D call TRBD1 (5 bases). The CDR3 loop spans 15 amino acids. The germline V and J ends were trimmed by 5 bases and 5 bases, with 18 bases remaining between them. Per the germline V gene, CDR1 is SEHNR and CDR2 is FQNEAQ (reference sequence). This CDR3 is CASSHWSGVEYGYTF. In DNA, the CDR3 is TGTGCCAGCAGCCATTGGTCGGGGGTTGAGTATGGCTACACCTTC. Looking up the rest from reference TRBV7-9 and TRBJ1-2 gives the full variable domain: DTGVSQNPRHKITKRGQNVTFRCDPISEHNRLYWYRQTLGQGPEFLTYFQNEAQLEKSRLLSDRFSAERPKGSFSTLEIQRTEQGDSAMYLCASSHWSGVEYGYTFGSGTRLTVV.

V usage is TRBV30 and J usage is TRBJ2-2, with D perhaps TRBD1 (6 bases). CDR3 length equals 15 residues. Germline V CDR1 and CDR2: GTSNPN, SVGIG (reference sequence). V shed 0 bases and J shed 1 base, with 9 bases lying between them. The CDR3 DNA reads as TGTGCCTGGAGTGTGAAACAGGGGAACACCGGGGAGCTGTTTTTT. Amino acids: CAWSVKQGNTGELFF. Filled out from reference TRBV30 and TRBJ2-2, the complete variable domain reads SQTIHQWPATLVQPVGSPLSLECTVEGTSNPNLYWYRQAAGRGLQLLFYSVGIGQISSEVPQNLSASRPQDRQFILSSKKLLLSDSGFYLCAWSVKQGNTGELFFGEGSRLTVL.

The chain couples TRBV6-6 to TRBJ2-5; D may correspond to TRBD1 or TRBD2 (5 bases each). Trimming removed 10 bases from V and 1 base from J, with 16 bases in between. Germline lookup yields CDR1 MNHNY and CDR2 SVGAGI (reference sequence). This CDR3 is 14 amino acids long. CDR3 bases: TGTGCCACCCACCCGGGACCCGGCCAAGAGACCCAGTACTTC. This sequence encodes CATHPGPGQETQYF.

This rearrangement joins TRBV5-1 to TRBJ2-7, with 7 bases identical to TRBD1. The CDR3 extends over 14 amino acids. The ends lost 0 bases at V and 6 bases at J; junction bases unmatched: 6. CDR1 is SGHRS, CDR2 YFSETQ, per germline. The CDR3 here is CASSLGQGLLEQYF. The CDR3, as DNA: TGCGCCAGCAGCTTGGGACAGGGCTTGCTCGAGCAGTACTTC.

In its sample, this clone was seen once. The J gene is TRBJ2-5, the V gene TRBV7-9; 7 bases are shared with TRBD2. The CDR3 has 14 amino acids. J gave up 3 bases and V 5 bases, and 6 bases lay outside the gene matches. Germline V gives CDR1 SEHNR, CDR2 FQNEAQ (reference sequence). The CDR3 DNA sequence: TGTGCCAGCAGCACAAGCGGGACCGAAGAGACCCAGTACTTC. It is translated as CASSTSGTEETQYF.

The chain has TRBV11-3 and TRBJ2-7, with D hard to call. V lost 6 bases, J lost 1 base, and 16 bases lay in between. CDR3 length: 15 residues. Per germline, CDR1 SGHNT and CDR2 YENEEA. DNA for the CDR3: TGTGCCAGCAGTCTCCTCACCGGCATATCCTACGAGCAGTACTTC. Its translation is CASSLLTGISYEQYF.

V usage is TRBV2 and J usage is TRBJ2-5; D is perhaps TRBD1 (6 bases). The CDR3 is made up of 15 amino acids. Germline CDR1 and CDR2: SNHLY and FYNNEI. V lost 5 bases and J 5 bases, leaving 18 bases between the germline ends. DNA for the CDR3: TGTGCCAGCAGTCAACTCACAGGGACGGCGGAGACCCAGTACTTC. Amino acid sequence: CASSQLTGTAETQYF. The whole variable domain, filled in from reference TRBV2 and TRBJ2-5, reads EPEVTQTPSHQVTQMGQEVILRCVPISNHLYFYWYRQILGQKVEFLVSFYNNEISEKSEIFDDQFSVERPDGSNFTLKIRSTKLEDSAMYFCASSQLTGTAETQYFGPGTRLLVL.

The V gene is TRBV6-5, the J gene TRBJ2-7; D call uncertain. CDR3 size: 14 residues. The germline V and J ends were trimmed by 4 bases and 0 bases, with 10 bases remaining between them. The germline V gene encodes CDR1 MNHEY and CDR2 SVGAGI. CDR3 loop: CASSSRTDSYEQYF. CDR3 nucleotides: TGTGCCAGCAGTTCCCGGACGGACTCCTACGAGCAGTACTTC.

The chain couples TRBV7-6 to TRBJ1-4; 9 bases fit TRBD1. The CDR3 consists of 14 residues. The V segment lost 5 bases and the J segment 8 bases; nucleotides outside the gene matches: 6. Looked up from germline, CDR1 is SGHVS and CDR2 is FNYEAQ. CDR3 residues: CASSPGQGGEKLFF. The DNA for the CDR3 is TGTGCCAGCAGCCCGGGACAGGGCGGGGAAAAACTGTTTTTT.

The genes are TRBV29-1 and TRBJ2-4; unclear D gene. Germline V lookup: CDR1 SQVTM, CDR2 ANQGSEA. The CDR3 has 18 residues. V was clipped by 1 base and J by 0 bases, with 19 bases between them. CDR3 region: CSVEARGRKDLAKNIQYF. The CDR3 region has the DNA TGCAGCGTTGAAGCCAGAGGAAGAAAAGACCTAGCCAAAAACATTCAGTACTTC. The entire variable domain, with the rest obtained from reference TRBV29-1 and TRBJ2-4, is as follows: SAVISQKPSRDICQRGTSLTIQCQVDSQVTMMFWYRQQPGQSLTLIATANQGSEATYESGFVIDKFPISRPNLTFSTLTVSNMSPEDSSIYLCSVEARGRKDLAKNIQYFGAGTRLSVL.

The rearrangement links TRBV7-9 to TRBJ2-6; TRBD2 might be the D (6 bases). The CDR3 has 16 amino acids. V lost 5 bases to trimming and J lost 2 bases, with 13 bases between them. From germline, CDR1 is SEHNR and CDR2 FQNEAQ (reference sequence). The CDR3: CASSLGGSPGANVLTF. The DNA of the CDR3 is TGTGCCAGCAGCCTGGGGGGTTCGCCTGGGGCCAACGTCCTGACTTTC.

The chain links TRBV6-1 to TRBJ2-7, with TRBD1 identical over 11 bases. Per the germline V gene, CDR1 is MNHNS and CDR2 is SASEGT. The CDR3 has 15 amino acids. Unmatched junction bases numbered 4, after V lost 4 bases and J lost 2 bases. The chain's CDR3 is CASSGGTGGTYEQYF. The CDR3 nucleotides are TGTGCCAGCAGTGGAGGGACAGGGGGGACCTACGAGCAGTACTTC.

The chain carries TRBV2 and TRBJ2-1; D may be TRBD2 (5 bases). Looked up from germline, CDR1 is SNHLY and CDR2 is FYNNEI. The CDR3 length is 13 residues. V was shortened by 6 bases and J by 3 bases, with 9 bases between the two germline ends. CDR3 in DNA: TGTGCCAGCAGCTCCACTAGCTACAATGAGCAGTTCTTC. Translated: CASSSTSYNEQFF. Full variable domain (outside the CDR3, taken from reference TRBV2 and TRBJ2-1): EPEVTQTPSHQVTQMGQEVILRCVPISNHLYFYWYRQILGQKVEFLVSFYNNEISEKSEIFDDQFSVERPDGSNFTLKIRSTKLEDSAMYFCASSSTSYNEQFFGPGTRLTVL.

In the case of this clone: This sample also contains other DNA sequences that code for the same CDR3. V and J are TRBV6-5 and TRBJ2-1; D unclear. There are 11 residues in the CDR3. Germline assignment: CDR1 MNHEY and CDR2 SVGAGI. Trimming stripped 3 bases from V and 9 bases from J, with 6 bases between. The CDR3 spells CASSYLGEQFF. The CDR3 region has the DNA TGTGCCAGCAGTTATTTAGGTGAGCAGTTCTTC.

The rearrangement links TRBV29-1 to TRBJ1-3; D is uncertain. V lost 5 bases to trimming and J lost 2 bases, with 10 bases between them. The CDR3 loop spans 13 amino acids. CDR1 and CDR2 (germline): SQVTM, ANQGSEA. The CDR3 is CSVLGSPGNTIYF. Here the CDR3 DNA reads TGCAGCGTTTTGGGGTCACCTGGAAACACCATATATTTT. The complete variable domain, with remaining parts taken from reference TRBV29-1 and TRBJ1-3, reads SAVISQKPSRDICQRGTSLTIQCQVDSQVTMMFWYRQQPGQSLTLIATANQGSEATYESGFVIDKFPISRPNLTFSTLTVSNMSPEDSSIYLCSVLGSPGNTIYFGEGSWLTVV.

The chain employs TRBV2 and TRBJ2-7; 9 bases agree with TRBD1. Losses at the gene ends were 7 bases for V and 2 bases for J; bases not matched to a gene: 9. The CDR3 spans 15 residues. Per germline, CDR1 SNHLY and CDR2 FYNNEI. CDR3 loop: CASTWRDRVPYEQYF. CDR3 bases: TGTGCCAGCACTTGGCGGGACAGGGTTCCCTACGAGCAGTACTTC. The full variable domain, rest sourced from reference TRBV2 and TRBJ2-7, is EPEVTQTPSHQVTQMGQEVILRCVPISNHLYFYWYRQILGQKVEFLVSFYNNEISEKSEIFDDQFSVERPDGSNFTLKIRSTKLEDSAMYFCASTWRDRVPYEQYFGPGTRLTVT.

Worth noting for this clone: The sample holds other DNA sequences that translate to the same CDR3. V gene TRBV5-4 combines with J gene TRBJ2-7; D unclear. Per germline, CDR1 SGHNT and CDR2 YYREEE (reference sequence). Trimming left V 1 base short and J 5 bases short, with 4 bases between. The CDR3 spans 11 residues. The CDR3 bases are TGTGCCAGCAGCTTGCTGGACGAGCAGTACTTC. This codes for CASSLLDEQYF.

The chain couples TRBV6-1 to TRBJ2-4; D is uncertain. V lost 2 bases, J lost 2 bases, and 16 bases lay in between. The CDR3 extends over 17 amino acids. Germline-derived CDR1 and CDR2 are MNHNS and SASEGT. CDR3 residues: CASSEPLLLGPKNIQYF. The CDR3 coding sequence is TGTGCCAGCAGTGAACCACTCTTGCTAGGTCCCAAAAACATTCAGTACTTC.

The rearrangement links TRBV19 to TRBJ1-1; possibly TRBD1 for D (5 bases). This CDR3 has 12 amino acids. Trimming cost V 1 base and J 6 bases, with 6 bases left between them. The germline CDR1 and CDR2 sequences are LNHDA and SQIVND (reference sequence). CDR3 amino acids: CASSIGDAEAFF. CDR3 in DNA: TGTGCCAGTAGTATAGGGGACGCTGAAGCTTTCTTT.

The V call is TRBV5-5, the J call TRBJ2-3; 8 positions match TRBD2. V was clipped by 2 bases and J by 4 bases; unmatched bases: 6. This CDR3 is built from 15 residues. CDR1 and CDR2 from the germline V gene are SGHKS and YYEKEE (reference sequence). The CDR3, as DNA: TGTGCCAGCAGCTTTAGGCGGGGGGCGGCAGATACGCAGTATTTT. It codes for CASSFRRGAADTQYF.